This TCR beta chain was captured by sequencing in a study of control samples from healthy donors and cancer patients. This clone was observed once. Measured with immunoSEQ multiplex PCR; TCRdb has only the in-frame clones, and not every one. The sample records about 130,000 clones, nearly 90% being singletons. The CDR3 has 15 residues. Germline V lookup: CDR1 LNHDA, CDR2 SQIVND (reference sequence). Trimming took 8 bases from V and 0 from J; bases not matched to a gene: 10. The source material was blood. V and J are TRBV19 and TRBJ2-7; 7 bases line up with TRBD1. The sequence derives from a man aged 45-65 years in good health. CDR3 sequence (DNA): TGTGCCAGTCGACCGGGACAGCATAGCTCCTACGAGCAGTACTTC. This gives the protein CASRPGQHSSYEQYF.